This TCR beta chain was found in a study of CD8 T cells in ankylosing spondylitis. Germline-derived CDR1 and CDR2 are SEHNR and FQNEAQ (reference sequence). There are 15 residues in the CDR3. Preparation of TCR beta libraries was done by quantitative 5'-RACE with molecular barcodes. Each CDR3 protein gets one entry after TCRdb re-called the 5' RACE reads with MiXCR. In the table there are about 460,000 distinct CDR3 sequences, about 5.4% of which are singletons. On this clonotype itself: The antigen remains undetermined. It may be a read error: a sequence one base away is much more abundant.

Study results and limitations: One TCR beta motif, made up of 7 or 8 highly homologous variants, appeared characteristic of ankylosing spondylitis blood.

Input material: blood, either unsorted or a sorted T cell fraction (not recorded which). The chain carries TRBV7-9 and TRBJ2-3, with 7 nucleotides matching TRBD1. The TCR originated in a male donor with ankylosing spondylitis. CDR3 protein: CASSLGDRVTDAQYF. CDR3 in DNA: TGTGCCAGCAGCTTAGGTGACAGGGTCACAGATGCGCAGTATTTT.